This entry lists 3 T cell receptor beta chains sequenced from one sample in a study of cytomegalovirus exposure and HLA in healthy donors. The table came from immunoSEQ multiplex PCR; TCRdb's copy has only in-frame clones and leaves some out. The table lists 57,000 or so clones, 90% to 97% of them singletons. The specimen sequenced was PBMCs. All receptors come from a man aged 18 to 29 in good health and CMV-seronegative.

This chain joins TRBV30 and TRBJ2-2; the D gene is possibly TRBD1 (6 bases). The V and J ends lost 2 bases and 0 bases respectively, with 7 bases between them. Germline CDR1 and CDR2: GTSNPN and SVGIG (reference sequence). This CDR3 contains 14 residues. CDR3 bases: TGTGCCTGGAGTACAGGGACGAACACCGGGGAGCTGTTTTTT. Its translation is CAWSTGTNTGELFF.

The chain joins TRBV9 to TRBJ2-1; TRBD2 matches 7 bases. This CDR3 contains 16 residues. Trimming at V came to 0 bases and at J to 5 bases, leaving 8 bases not matched to a gene. Germline CDR1 is SGDLS and CDR2 is YYNGEE. CDR3 in DNA: TGTGCCAGCAGCGTAGCTGAAGGGAGGGCCCACAATGAGCAGTTCTTC. Protein product: CASSVAEGRAHNEQFF.

V usage is TRBV27 and J usage is TRBJ2-7; 14 nucleotides line up with TRBD2. Unmatched junction bases numbered 6, after V lost 5 bases and J lost 6 bases. CDR3 length: 15 amino acids. The V gene's germline CDR1 is MNHEY and CDR2 SMNVEV (reference sequence). CDR3 in amino acids: CASSPGTSGRLEQYF. Here the CDR3 DNA reads TGTGCCAGCAGTCCGGGGACTAGCGGGAGACTCGAGCAGTACTTC.